Below, 10 T cell receptor beta chains from the same sample are listed, as sequenced in a study of a mutant IDH1 vaccine in newly diagnosed glioma. Time point: week 47, end of study. Vaccination comprised doses that each held 300 ug of mutant IDH1 20-mer peptide, plus topical imiquimod. The table came from immunoSEQ multiplex PCR; TCRdb's copy has only in-frame clones and leaves some out. The sample carries approximately 37,000 clones, roughly 82% recorded once. Their target antigens are unknown. This specimen was PBMCs, taken from a glioma patient whose treatment included an IDH1 peptide vaccine. These TCRs come from a man younger than 30 with glioma. Some clones in this sample may be carry-over from other donors' samples.

The chain has TRBV19 and TRBJ1-1; the match to TRBD1 covers 10 bases. The germline V gene encodes CDR1 LNHDA and CDR2 SQIVND (reference sequence). The CDR3 consists of 15 residues. V shed 3 bases and J 5 bases; nucleotides not matched to a gene: 6. CDR3 residues: CASSMGTGVATEAFF. The CDR3 nucleotides are TGTGCCAGTAGTATGGGGACAGGGGTGGCTACTGAAGCTTTCTTT.

The CDR3 protein is CASSDGPGTEDYGYTF. CDR3 DNA sequence: TGTGCCAGCAGCGACGGCCCCGGGACTGAGGACTATGGCTACACCTTC. This chain connects TRBV9 to TRBJ1-2; D is perhaps TRBD1 (5 bases). Germline V lookup: CDR1 SGDLS, CDR2 YYNGEE. The CDR3 has 16 residues. V was cut by 3 bases and J by 3 bases, with 18 bases left in between.

This chain uses TRBV5-1 with TRBJ2-2, with 10 positions matching TRBD1. Germline CDR1 reads SGHRS; CDR2 reads YFSETQ. CDR3 length: 15 residues. The junction had 8 bases not matched to a gene; V was cut back by 5 bases and J by 7 bases. CDR3 sequence reads: CASRNRDRGFGELFF. CDR3 nucleotides: TGCGCCAGCAGAAACCGGGACAGGGGCTTCGGGGAGCTGTTTTTT.

The V call is TRBV4-1, the J call TRBJ1-2, with D perhaps matching TRBD1 (6 bases). The CDR3 covers 16 residues. Germline V lookup: CDR1 MGHRA, CDR2 YSYEKL. Deletions cut 0 bases from V and 7 bases from J, with 18 bases between. CDR3 amino acids: CASSQDGVGGLFGYTF. The CDR3 nucleotides read TGCGCCAGCAGCCAAGATGGGGTGGGGGGGCTCTTTGGCTACACCTTC.

The chain links TRBV27 to TRBJ1-2, with TRBD1 matching 7 bases. The V gene's germline CDR1 is MNHEY and CDR2 SMNVEV (reference sequence). The CDR3 spans 13 residues. The trim removed 4 bases at V and 9 bases at J, leaving 8 bases unmatched. The DNA of the CDR3 is TGTGCCAGCAGTTCCCAAGGGGGCGCACGCTACACCTTC. Translated: CASSSQGGARYTF.

The table lists this clone with a few counts. The chain uses TRBV19 and TRBJ2-7, with 10 bases lining up with TRBD1. Germline V gene sequence: CDR1 LNHDA, CDR2 SQIVND (reference sequence). V lost 9 bases and J lost 1; bases outside the gene matches: 3. The CDR3 covers 13 residues. CDR3 amino acids: CARMGQGSYEQYF. The CDR3 DNA reads as TGTGCCAGGATGGGACAGGGGTCCTACGAGCAGTACTTC.

The chain combines TRBV6-5 with TRBJ2-2; TRBD2 matches at 8 bases. Germline V CDR1 and CDR2: MNHEY, SVGAGI. J was trimmed by 3 bases and V by 6 bases; bases with no gene match: 3. The CDR3 has 14 residues. The CDR3: CASRRTSHTGELFF. DNA of the CDR3: TGTGCCAGCAGAAGGACTAGCCACACCGGGGAGCTGTTTTTT.

The rearrangement joins TRBV5-1 to TRBJ2-1; TRBD2 matches at 7 bases. Germline assignment: CDR1 SGHRS and CDR2 YFSETQ. The trim removed 3 bases at V and 7 bases at J, leaving 13 bases unmatched. CDR3 size: 16 residues. CDR3 nucleotides: TGCGCCAGCAGCTGGAGCCTGCGGGAGAAGTTAAATGAGCAGTTCTTC. This codes for CASSWSLREKLNEQFF.

V usage is TRBV30 and J usage is TRBJ1-5, with D uncertain. CDR1 is GTSNPN, CDR2 SVGIG, per germline (reference sequence). The CDR3 is made up of 16 amino acids. Trimming took 0 bases from V and 0 from J, leaving 12 bases between them. CDR3 DNA: TGTGCCTGGAGTGTAGCTAGGAGAACTAGCAATCAGCCCCAGCATTTT. As protein: CAWSVARRTSNQPQHF.

CDR3 coding DNA: TGTGCCTGGGGCATCTCACCTGTGGGGAAAGATACGCAGTATTTT. It specifies CAWGISPVGKDTQYF. This chain links TRBV30 with TRBJ2-3; D unresolved. There are 15 residues in the CDR3. V gave up 5 bases and J gave up 5 bases, with 20 bases separating them. Germline assignment: CDR1 GTSNPN and CDR2 SVGIG (reference sequence). Filled out from reference TRBV30 and TRBJ2-3, the complete variable domain reads SQTIHQWPATLVQPVGSPLSLECTVEGTSNPNLYWYRQAAGRGLQLLFYSVGIGQISSEVPQNLSASRPQDRQFILSSKKLLLSDSGFYLCAWGISPVGKDTQYFGPGTRLTVL.